The T cell receptor beta chain described here comes from a study of blood T cell repertoires in COVID-19. CDR1 is MGHRA, CDR2 YSYEKL, per germline. Trimming cost V 4 bases and J 5 bases; bases outside gene matches: 16. The CDR3 is made up of 18 amino acids. The data were produced by immunoSEQ multiplex PCR, yet TCRdb's version contains in-frame clones alone and is incomplete. The sample yields some 140,000 clones, roughly 80% seen once. Source material: peripheral blood. The source of this sequence is a woman older than 75 with acute or convalescent COVID-19. The chain couples TRBV4-1 to TRBJ2-5; 10 bases map to TRBD2. CDR3 loop: CASSPDPGTSARGETQYF. As DNA, the CDR3 is TGCGCCAGCAGCCCAGACCCCGGGACTAGCGCTCGGGGGGAGACCCAGTACTTC.